This T cell receptor (beta chain) is from a study of blood T cell repertoires in COVID-19. Assay: immunoSEQ multiplex PCR; the TCRdb copy retains only in-frame clones and omits some. The sample shows about 390,000 clones, about 83% of them seen only once. V dropped 6 bases and J dropped 1; count of bases not matched to a gene: 2. This CDR3 contains 13 residues. The germline V gene has CDR1 MNHEY and CDR2 SVGAGI. V usage is TRBV6-5 and J usage is TRBJ2-7; TRBD1 aligns across 8 bases. Sample: PBMCs or T cells enriched from blood (not recorded which). The receptor comes from a woman in her 50s who had recovered from COVID-19. The CDR3 bases are TGTGCCAGCAGCCGGGACAGGTCCTACGAGCAGTACTTC. Translation: CASSRDRSYEQYF.